This T cell receptor beta chain emerged from a study of radiation and T cells in renal cell carcinoma. Study observations and caveats: From baseline, blood top tumor clonotypes peaked at 2 weeks post-radiation.

The CDR3 is made up of 14 amino acids. Germline CDR1 reads SEHNR; CDR2 reads FQNEAQ (reference sequence). Trimming took 4 bases from V and 4 from J; bases not matched to a gene: 5. Time point indicated: blood 4 weeks post-SBRT, at nephrectomy. Treatment described: 15 Gy SBRT to primary tumor, nephrectomy 4 weeks later. Blood was sampled at baseline, 2 weeks and 4 weeks after SBRT. Details on this clone: Antigen: not known.

Sequencing used immunoSEQ multiplex PCR; TCRdb keeps in-frame clones, though not all of them. The data contain 140,000 to 150,000 clones, about 86% of them singletons. The chain is built from TRBV7-9 and TRBJ2-7, with 9 nucleotides matching TRBD1. This sample comprised blood, obtained from a patient whose treatment included radiotherapy and nephrectomy. The receptor was isolated from a woman aged 45-60 years with renal cell carcinoma. The chain's CDR3 is CASSSSGTGYEQYF. CDR3 DNA sequence: TGTGCCAGCAGCTCCAGCGGGACAGGGTACGAGCAGTACTTC.